This paragraph covers one T cell receptor (beta chain) sequence. Its antigen remains unknown. This sample was taken from a study of cytomegalovirus exposure and HLA in healthy donors. Findings and caveats of the study: As a later analysis revealed, most CMV-associated TCR beta chains appeared HLA-restricted.

Primers for the PCR totalled 60 Vbeta and 13 Jbeta. Original methodology: Later analysis identified tens of millions of unique TCR beta chains, 8.5 million to 13 million shared. TCRdb's table, derived via immunoSEQ multiplex PCR, lists solely in-frame clones and lacks some. That table gives V, J and clone size, and the DNA gave D and trimming. This table holds around 200,000 clones, approximately 59% found once. The CDR3 is 15 residues long. Per the germline V gene, CDR1 is PRHDT and CDR2 is FYEKMQ (reference sequence). The junction had 13 bases not matched to a gene; V was cut back by 5 bases and J by 11 bases.

The chain couples TRBV13 to TRBJ1-4; TRBD1 agrees at 8 bases. The source material was PBMCs. The receptor was derived from a man aged 35 to 55 in good health and CMV-seronegative. The chain's CDR3 is CASSRGGRGQGKLFF. DNA for the CDR3: TGTGCCAGCAGCCGAGGGGGCAGGGGGCAGGGGAAACTGTTTTTT.